These T cell receptor beta chains were read from a single sample in a study of TIL therapy for anti-PD-1-resistant metastatic lung cancer. Sequencing was performed with immunoSEQ multiplex PCR; in TCRdb, only in-frame clones are kept and a portion is missing. This sample has tens of thousands of clones, with roughly 79% found just once. Sequencing used blood, obtained at baseline. The receptors originated from a person aged 30 to 80 with non-small cell lung cancer. CDR3s include the opening cysteine and the closing phenylalanine or tryptophan. Fields, in order: CDR3 protein, CDR3 DNA, D gene, clone size, V gene, J gene. The D gene is left open where the match is weak. The listing skips clone size in some rows; elsewhere it reads once, few, many or a size class.

CASNRDRLTGELFF	TGTGCCAGCAACCGGGACAGATTGACCGGGGAGCTGTTTTTT	TRBD1	NA	TRBV5-5	TRBJ2-2
CASSRQLNTEAFF	TGTGCCAGCAGCAGGCAGCTAAACACTGAAGCTTTCTTT	NA	few	TRBV9	TRBJ1-1
CASSLMDGNTEAFF	TGTGCCAGCAGCTTAATGGACGGAAACACTGAAGCTTTCTTT	NA	few	TRBV7-9	TRBJ1-1
CATSRDVNRGYEQYF	TGTGCCACCAGCAGAGATGTTAACAGGGGCTACGAGCAGTACTTC	TRBD1	NA	TRBV15	TRBJ2-7
CASGPGREGSEQYF	TGTGCCAGTGGCCCGGGGCGGGAGGGGTCCGAGCAGTACTTC	TRBD2	NA	TRBV19	TRBJ2-7
CASSLGVDSPLHF	TGCGCCAGCAGCTTAGGAGTTGATTCACCCCTCCACTTT	NA	NA	TRBV5-1	TRBJ1-6
CASSQQVMNTEAFF	TGCGCCAGCAGCCAACAGGTCATGAACACTGAAGCTTTCTTT	NA	NA	TRBV4-3	TRBJ1-1
CASSLAGTEPNEQFF	TGTGCCAGCAGCTTGGCTGGGACAGAACCGAATGAGCAGTTCTTC	TRBD1	NA	TRBV5-4	TRBJ2-1
CASSFGQVQETQYF	TGCGCCAGCAGCTTCGGACAAGTACAAGAGACCCAGTACTTC	NA	NA	TRBV5-1	TRBJ2-5
CASSFVADYNEQFF	TGTGCCAGCAGCTTCGTAGCGGACTACAATGAGCAGTTCTTC	NA	NA	TRBV7-9	TRBJ2-1
CSVGEGTQETQYF	TGCAGCGTTGGGGAGGGGACCCAAGAGACCCAGTACTTC	TRBD2	NA	TRBV29-1	TRBJ2-5
CSAREYNEQFF	TGCAGTGCGAGGGAGTACAATGAGCAGTTCTTC	NA	NA	TRBV20-1	TRBJ2-1
CASRRGLDTGELFF	TGCGCCAGCAGGCGGGGGCTAGACACCGGGGAGCTGTTTTTT	NA	NA	TRBV10-2	TRBJ2-2
CASSVTGQGNTEAFF	TGTGCCAGCAGCGTTACGGGACAGGGGAACACTGAAGCTTTCTTT	TRBD1	NA	TRBV9	TRBJ1-1
CASGAQGGGQTYEQYF	TGTGCCAGCGGAGCCCAGGGAGGGGGTCAAACCTACGAGCAGTACTTC	NA	NA	TRBV11-2	TRBJ2-7
CASSEAGPGNTIYF	TGCGCCAGCAGTGAGGCAGGCCCTGGAAACACCATATATTTT	NA	NA	TRBV10-1	TRBJ1-3
CASDLGGTSGRSRETQYF	TGTGCCAGCGATTTGGGCGGGACTAGCGGACGATCTAGGGAGACCCAGTACTTC	TRBD2	few	TRBV7-2	TRBJ2-5
CASSQDLAGVYEQYF	TGCGCCAGCAGCCAAGATTTAGCGGGGGTCTACGAGCAGTACTTC	TRBD2	NA	TRBV4-3	TRBJ2-7
CASRSRSGGSGELFF	TGTGCCAGCAGGTCGCGCAGCGGGGGGTCCGGGGAGCTGTTTTTT	TRBD2	NA	TRBV2	TRBJ2-2
CASSYWRGMNTEAFF	TGTGCCAGCAGTTATTGGAGGGGAATGAACACTGAAGCTTTCTTT	NA	few	TRBV6-5	TRBJ1-1
CASSIVSGYNQPQHF	TGTGCCAGTAGTATAGTATCGGGCTACAATCAGCCCCAGCATTTT	NA	NA	TRBV19	TRBJ1-5
CASSPRTMIPGELFF	TGTGCCAGCAGTCCCCGCACTATGATCCCCGGGGAGCTGTTTTTT	NA	once	TRBV28	TRBJ2-2
CASSYSGRDRVGQFF	TGTGCCAGCAGTTACTCGGGCCGGGACAGGGTCGGGCAGTTCTTC	TRBD1	NA	TRBV6-5	TRBJ2-1
CATSRGRDSADTQYF	TGTGCCACCAGCAGAGGGAGGGATAGCGCAGATACGCAGTATTTT	NA	NA	TRBV15	TRBJ2-3
CASSQGTSVTSYGYTF	TGCGCCAGCAGCCAAGGGACATCCGTTACCTCCTATGGCTACACCTTC	NA	once	TRBV4-1	TRBJ1-2
CASRESVGPQHF	TGCGCCAGCAGGGAGTCCGTAGGCCCCCAGCATTTT	NA	few	TRBV10-2	TRBJ1-5
CASSPGTDPSYEQYF	TGTGCTAGCAGCCCCGGGACAGACCCTTCCTACGAGCAGTACTTC	TRBD1	NA	TRBV7-7	TRBJ2-7
CASSDSHSGANVLTF	TGTGCCAGCAGTGACTCGCACTCTGGGGCCAACGTCCTGACTTTC	NA	NA	TRBV6-4	TRBJ2-6
CASSLVWGRLGETEAFF	TGTGCCAGCAGCTTAGTTTGGGGCCGTCTTGGGGAGACTGAAGCTTTCTTT	NA	NA	TRBV11-1	TRBJ1-1
CASRTLGREQDTQYF	TGTGCCAGCAGAACGCTCGGCAGGGAACAAGATACGCAGTATTTT	NA	few	TRBV5-4	TRBJ2-3
CSVDPGQGLPGVLNTEAFF	TGCAGCGTTGATCCGGGACAGGGACTCCCTGGGGTGTTGAACACTGAAGCTTTCTTT	TRBD1	NA	TRBV29-1	TRBJ1-1
CSGGQQLSTQYF	TGCAGCGGAGGACAACAACTCTCTACGCAGTATTTT	NA	NA	TRBV29-1	TRBJ2-3
CASSTEQGPTEAFF	TGTGCCAGCAGCACTGAACAGGGGCCCACTGAAGCTTTCTTT	TRBD1	NA	TRBV5-4	TRBJ1-1
CASSLETRNTDTQYF	TGTGCCAGCAGCTTAGAAACAAGGAACACAGATACGCAGTATTTT	NA	NA	TRBV7-8	TRBJ2-3
CASGGTGASAPGYTF	TGTGCCAGCGGGGGGACAGGAGCCTCGGCGCCGGGCTACACCTTC	TRBD1	NA	TRBV28	TRBJ1-2
CASSFVGGETQYF	TGTGCCAGCAGCTTTGTCGGGGGGGAGACCCAGTACTTC	TRBD2	NA	TRBV5-4	TRBJ2-5
CASSEYSVMPIYEQYF	TGTGCCAGCAGTGAATATTCGGTTATGCCGATCTACGAGCAGTACTTC	NA	NA	TRBV25-1	TRBJ2-7
CASVTGGSYNEQFF	TGTGCCAGTGTAACAGGGGGCTCCTACAATGAGCAGTTCTTC	TRBD1	NA	TRBV19	TRBJ2-1
CASSLVRGTGELFF	TGTGCCAGCAGCTTAGTCCGCGGGACCGGGGAGCTGTTTTTT	NA	NA	TRBV11-3	TRBJ2-2
CASSPQETSMTDTQYF	TGTGCCAGTAGTCCCCAAGAGACTAGCATGACAGATACGCAGTATTTT	TRBD2	NA	TRBV19	TRBJ2-3
CASSSGRAVSYNEQFF	TGTGCCAGCAGTTCCGGGAGAGCGGTCTCCTACAATGAGCAGTTCTTC	NA	NA	TRBV6-6	TRBJ2-1
CAWSSTGKYEQYF	TGTGCCTGGAGTAGCACAGGGAAGTACGAGCAGTACTTC	NA	NA	TRBV30	TRBJ2-7
CASSLVAGGAGETQYF	TGTGCCAGCAGCTTAGTAGCAGGGGGCGCGGGAGAGACCCAGTACTTC	TRBD1	NA	TRBV7-7	TRBJ2-5
CASSPGLMTYEQYF	TGCGCCAGCAGCCCGGGACTGATGACCTACGAGCAGTACTTC	NA	NA	TRBV5-1	TRBJ2-7
CASSYREGLETQYF	TGTGCCAGCAGCTACCGGGAGGGCCTAGAGACCCAGTACTTC	TRBD2	NA	TRBV9	TRBJ2-5
CASSLAVGGSRPDTQYF	TGTGCCAGCAGCTTGGCCGTTGGCGGGAGCCGACCAGATACGCAGTATTTT	TRBD2	NA	TRBV5-6	TRBJ2-3
CAIQGATDTQYF	TGTGCCATCCAGGGGGCGACAGATACGCAGTATTTT	TRBD1	once	TRBV6-5	TRBJ2-3
CASSALLAGGWSDTQYF	TGTGCCAGCAGCGCACTCCTAGCGGGAGGGTGGTCGGATACGCAGTATTTT	TRBD2	NA	TRBV9	TRBJ2-3
CASSPPAGVTKNIQYF	TGTGCCAGCTCACCACCGGCGGGAGTAACCAAAAACATTCAGTACTTC	TRBD2	NA	TRBV18	TRBJ2-4
CASSPDRGRTEAFF	TGTGCCAGCAGCCCTGACAGGGGAAGGACTGAAGCTTTCTTT	TRBD1	once	TRBV9	TRBJ1-1
CASSQDVEPLHF	TGTGCCAGCAGCCAAGATGTTGAACCCCTCCACTTT	NA	NA	TRBV4-2	TRBJ1-6
CASSFQHPYEQYF	TGTGCCAGCAGCTTCCAACACCCCTACGAGCAGTACTTC	NA	NA	TRBV11-2	TRBJ2-7
CASSLGTSGTYEQYF	TGTGCCAGCAGCTTAGGGACTAGCGGTACCTACGAGCAGTACTTC	TRBD2	NA	TRBV11-2	TRBJ2-7
CASSVWDGAYNEQFF	TGTGCCAGCAGCGTATGGGATGGTGCCTACAATGAGCAGTTCTTC	NA	NA	TRBV9	TRBJ2-1
CASSEGSNQPQHF	TGTGCCAGCAGTGAAGGTAGCAATCAGCCCCAGCATTTT	NA	NA	TRBV6-1	TRBJ1-5
CASSLISGTSRDEQFF	TGTGCCAGCAGCTTAATCTCCGGGACTAGTCGCGATGAGCAGTTCTTC	TRBD2	NA	TRBV7-6	TRBJ2-1
CAWSTGYSGANVLTF	TGTGCCTGGAGTACAGGGTACTCTGGGGCCAACGTCCTGACTTTC	NA	NA	TRBV30	TRBJ2-6